This entry features one T cell receptor (beta chain) sequence. The method was immunoSEQ multiplex PCR; TCRdb's version includes in-frame clones alone and lacks a portion of them. The sample lists tens of thousands of clones, roughly 93% occurring once. The sample belongs to a study of T cell changes during pregnancy in multiple sclerosis. V was pared by 10 bases and J by 4 bases, with 9 bases of the junction left unmatched. CDR1 MNHNS and CDR2 SASEGT come from the germline V gene. This CDR3 has 13 amino acids. The TCR sequence derives from a female donor with multiple sclerosis, enrolled in a pregnancy study. This specimen consisted of peripheral blood, obtained after pregnancy. This chain connects TRBV6-1 to TRBJ2-5; TRBD2 agrees at 7 bases. The CDR3 DNA reads TGTGCCATCTCGGGACTACCACGAGAGACCCAGTACTTC. Translating it yields CAISGLPRETQYF.